This T cell receptor beta chain was identified during a study of T-cell reconstitution after alpha-beta-depleted transplantation in children. Study-level findings and limits: By about two months after transplant, alpha-beta T cells reportedly arose from several hundred graft clones that had expanded. Once a year had passed after transplant, T-cell counts and diversity came mostly from newly produced T cells.

V was pared by 0 bases and J by 1 base, with 9 bases between. The CDR3 is 16 residues long. Germline-derived CDR1 and CDR2 are KGHSH and LQKENI. To note about this clonotype: Its antigen is currently unknown.

Using unique molecular identifiers, the investigators prepared the TCRbeta library. TCRdb analysed the PCR reads with MiXCR anew, one entry per CDR3 protein. The table records hundreds of thousands of distinct CDR3 sequences, about 24% of them present only once. The gene calls are TRBV18 and TRBJ2-2, with a possible D match to TRBD2 (5 bases). The material was PBMCs, mostly from graft donor cells, obtained 360 days after TCRalphabeta/CD19-depleted stem cell transplant. The receptor's source is a female patient under 10 years old who had a stem cell transplant for congenital amegakaryocytic thrombocytopenia, so the T cells may come from the graft donor. CDR3 DNA sequence: TGTGCCAGCTCACCACCGGAAGGGAGGAACACCGGGGAGCTGTTTTTT. As protein: CASSPPEGRNTGELFF.